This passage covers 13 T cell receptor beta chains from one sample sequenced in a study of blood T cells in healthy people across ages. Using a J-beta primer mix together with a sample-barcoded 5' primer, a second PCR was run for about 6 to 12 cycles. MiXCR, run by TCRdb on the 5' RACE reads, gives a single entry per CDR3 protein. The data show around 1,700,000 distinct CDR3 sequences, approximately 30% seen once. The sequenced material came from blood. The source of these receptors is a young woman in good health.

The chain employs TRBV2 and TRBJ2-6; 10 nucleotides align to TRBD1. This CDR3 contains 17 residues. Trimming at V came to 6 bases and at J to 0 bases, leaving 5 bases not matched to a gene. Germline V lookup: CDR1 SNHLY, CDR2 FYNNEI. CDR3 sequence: CASRGTGAVSGANVLTF. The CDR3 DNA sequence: TGTGCCAGCAGGGGGACAGGGGCCGTCTCTGGGGCCAACGTCCTGACTTTC.

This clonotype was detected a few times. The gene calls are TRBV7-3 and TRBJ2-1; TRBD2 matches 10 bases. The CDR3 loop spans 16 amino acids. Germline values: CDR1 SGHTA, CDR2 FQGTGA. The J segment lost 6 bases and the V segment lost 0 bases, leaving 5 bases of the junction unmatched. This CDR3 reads CASSLTPQRGGNEQFF. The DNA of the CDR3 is TGTGCCAGCAGCTTAACCCCTCAGCGGGGGGGCAATGAGCAGTTCTTC. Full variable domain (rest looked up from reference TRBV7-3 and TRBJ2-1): GAGVSQTPSNKVTEKGKYVELRCDPISGHTALYWYRQSLGQGPEFLIYFQGTGAADDSGLPNDRFFAVRPEGSVSTLKIQRTERGDSAVYLCASSLTPQRGGNEQFFGPGTRLTVL.

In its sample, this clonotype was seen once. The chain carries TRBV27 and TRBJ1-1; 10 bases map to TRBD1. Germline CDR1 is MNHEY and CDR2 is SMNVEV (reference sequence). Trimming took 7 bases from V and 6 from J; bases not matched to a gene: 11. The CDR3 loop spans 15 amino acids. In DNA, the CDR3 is TGTGCCAGCATGGGACAGGGGTTTTATCGGGCTGAAGCTTTCTTT. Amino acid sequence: CASMGQGFYRAEAFF.

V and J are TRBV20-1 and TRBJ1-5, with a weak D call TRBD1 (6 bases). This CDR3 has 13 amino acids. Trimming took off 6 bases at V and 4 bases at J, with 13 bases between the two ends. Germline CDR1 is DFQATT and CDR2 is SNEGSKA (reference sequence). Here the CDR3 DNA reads TGCAGTGCAAGACAGGATGAGAATCAGCCCCAGCATTTT. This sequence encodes CSARQDENQPQHF.

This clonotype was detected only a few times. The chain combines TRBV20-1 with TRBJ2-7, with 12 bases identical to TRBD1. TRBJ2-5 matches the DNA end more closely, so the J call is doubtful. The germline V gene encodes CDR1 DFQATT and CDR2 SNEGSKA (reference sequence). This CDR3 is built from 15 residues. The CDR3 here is CSANPGQGATKTQYF. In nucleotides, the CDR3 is TGCAGTGCCAATCCGGGACAGGGGGCTACGAAGACCCAGTACTTC.

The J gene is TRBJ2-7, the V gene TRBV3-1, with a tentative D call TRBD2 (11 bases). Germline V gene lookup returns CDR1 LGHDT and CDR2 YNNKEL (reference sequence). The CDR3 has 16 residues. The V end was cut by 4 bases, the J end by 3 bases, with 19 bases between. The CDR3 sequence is CASSRLAGQGHYEQYF. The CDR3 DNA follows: TGTGCCAGCAGCCGACTAGCGGGACAGGGGCACTACGAGCAGTACTTC.

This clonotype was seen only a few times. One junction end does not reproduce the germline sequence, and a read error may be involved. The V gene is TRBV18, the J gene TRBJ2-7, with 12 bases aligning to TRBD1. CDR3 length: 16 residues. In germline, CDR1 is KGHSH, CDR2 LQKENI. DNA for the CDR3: TGTGCCAGCTCACTACTCCCGGGACAGGGGGCCTACGAGCGGTACTTC. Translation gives CASSLLPGQGAYERYF.

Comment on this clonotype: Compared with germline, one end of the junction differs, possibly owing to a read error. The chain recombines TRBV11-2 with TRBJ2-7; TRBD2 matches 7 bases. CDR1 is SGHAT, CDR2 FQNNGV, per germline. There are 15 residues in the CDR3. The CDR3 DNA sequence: TGTGCCGGCAGCTCCATCCGGGACTACTACTACGAGCAGTACTTC. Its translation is CAGSSIRDYYYEQYF.

CDR3 residues: CASGPGLNHGYTF. As DNA, the CDR3 is TGTGCTAGTGGTCCGGGTCTCAACCATGGCTACACCTTC. The chain uses TRBV12-5 and TRBJ1-2; unclear D gene. Deletions cut 5 bases from V and 6 bases from J, with 13 bases between. Germline lookup yields CDR1 LGHNT and CDR2 FRNRAP. The CDR3 runs to 13 residues.

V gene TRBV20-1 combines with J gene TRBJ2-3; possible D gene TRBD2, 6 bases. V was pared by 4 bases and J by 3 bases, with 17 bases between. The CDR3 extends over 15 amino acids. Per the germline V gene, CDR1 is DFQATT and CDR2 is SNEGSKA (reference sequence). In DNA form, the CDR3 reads TGCAGTGCTATTCCCGGGGAGGCCGGGACAGATACGCAGTATTTT. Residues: CSAIPGEAGTDTQYF.

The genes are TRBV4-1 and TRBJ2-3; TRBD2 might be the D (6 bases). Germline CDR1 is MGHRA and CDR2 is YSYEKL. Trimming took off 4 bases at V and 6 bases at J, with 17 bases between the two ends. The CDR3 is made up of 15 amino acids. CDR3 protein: CASSRGLPGPDTQYF. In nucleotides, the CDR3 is TGCGCCAGCAGCCGAGGACTACCGGGGCCGGATACGCAGTATTTT.

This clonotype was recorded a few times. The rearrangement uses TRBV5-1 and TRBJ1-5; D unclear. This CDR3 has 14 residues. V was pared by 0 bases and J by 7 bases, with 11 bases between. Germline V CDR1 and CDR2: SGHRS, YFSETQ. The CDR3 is CASSLDHRRQPQHF. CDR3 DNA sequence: TGCGCCAGCAGCTTGGATCATCGACGGCAGCCCCAGCATTTT.

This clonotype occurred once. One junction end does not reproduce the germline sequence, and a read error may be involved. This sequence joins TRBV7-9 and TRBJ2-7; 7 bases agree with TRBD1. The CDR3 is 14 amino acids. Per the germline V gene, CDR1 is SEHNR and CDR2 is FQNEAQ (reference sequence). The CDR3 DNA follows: TGTACCAGCACAAGAGACAGGGCGGGTCACGAGCAGTACTTC. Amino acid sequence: CTSTRDRAGHEQYF.